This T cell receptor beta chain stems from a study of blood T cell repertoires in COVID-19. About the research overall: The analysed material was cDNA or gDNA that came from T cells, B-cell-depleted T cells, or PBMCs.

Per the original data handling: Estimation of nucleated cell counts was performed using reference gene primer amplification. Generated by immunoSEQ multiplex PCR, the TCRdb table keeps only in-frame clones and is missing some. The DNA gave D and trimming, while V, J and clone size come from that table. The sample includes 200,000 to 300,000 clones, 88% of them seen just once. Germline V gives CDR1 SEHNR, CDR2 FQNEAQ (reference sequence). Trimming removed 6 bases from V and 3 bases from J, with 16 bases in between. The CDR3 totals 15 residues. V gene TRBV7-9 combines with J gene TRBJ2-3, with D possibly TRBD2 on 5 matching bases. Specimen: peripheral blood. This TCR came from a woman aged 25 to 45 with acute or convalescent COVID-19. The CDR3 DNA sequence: TGTGCCAGCAGTCCTAAGCGGAGGTTGACAGATACGCAGTATTTT. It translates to CASSPKRRLTDTQYF.